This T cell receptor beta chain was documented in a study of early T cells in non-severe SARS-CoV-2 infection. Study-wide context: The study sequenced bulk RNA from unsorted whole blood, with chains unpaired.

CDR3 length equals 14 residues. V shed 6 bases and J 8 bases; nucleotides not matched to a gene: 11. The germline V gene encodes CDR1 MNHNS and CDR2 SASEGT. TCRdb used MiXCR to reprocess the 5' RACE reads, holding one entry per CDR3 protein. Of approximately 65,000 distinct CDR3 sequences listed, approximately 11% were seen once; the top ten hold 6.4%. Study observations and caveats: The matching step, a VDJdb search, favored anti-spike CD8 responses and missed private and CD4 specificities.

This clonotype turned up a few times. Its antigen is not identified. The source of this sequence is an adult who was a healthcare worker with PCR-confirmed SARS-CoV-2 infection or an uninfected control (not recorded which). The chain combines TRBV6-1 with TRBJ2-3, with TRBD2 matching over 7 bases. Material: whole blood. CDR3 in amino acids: CASSSTGGSGTQYF. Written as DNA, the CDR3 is TGTGCCAGCAGCTCGACCGGGGGGAGCGGTACGCAGTATTTT.